This T cell receptor beta chain was sequenced during a study of blood T cell repertoires in COVID-19. Study-level information: Acute and convalescent COVID-19 samples came from the United States, Italy and Spain. Sources were T cells, B-cell-depleted T cells, or PBMCs; the material itself was cDNA or gDNA.

This clone appeared many times. As processed by the authors: Estimation of nucleated cell counts was performed using reference gene primer amplification. Sequencing was performed with immunoSEQ multiplex PCR; in TCRdb, only in-frame clones are kept and a portion is missing. That table supplies the V and J calls and clone size; D and trimming were determined from the DNA. The sample comprises around 190,000 clones, 80% to 90% of which are singletons, and over 7.5% rests with the top ten. CDR1 and CDR2 from the germline V gene are GTSNPN and SVGIG (reference sequence). J lost 3 bases, V lost 4 bases, and 3 bases had no gene match. This CDR3 is built from 15 residues.

Sequenced material: peripheral blood. The clonotype was recovered from a man aged 50-60 years with active or convalescent COVID-19. This chain links TRBV30 with TRBJ2-2; 12 positions match TRBD2. The CDR3 bases are TGTGCCTGGACTAGCGGGAGGGCTTACACCGGGGAGCTGTTTTTT. Translated: CAWTSGRAYTGELFF.